The 21 T cell receptor beta chains reported below all come from one sample, sequenced in a study of blood T cell repertoires in COVID-19. Assay used: immunoSEQ multiplex PCR; TCRdb lists only in-frame clones, some missing. The sample has about 100,000 clones, approximately 92% seen once. What was sequenced was peripheral blood. These receptors were taken from a man in his forties or fifties with active COVID-19.

This chain uses TRBV11-2 with TRBJ2-7; 7 bases agree with TRBD1. Germline V gene data show CDR1 as SGHAT and CDR2 as FQNNGV. The trim removed 7 bases at V and 5 bases at J, leaving 14 bases unmatched. This CDR3 spans 15 amino acids. Here the CDR3 DNA reads TGTGCCAGCATGTTAAACTGGGCAGGGGGTAACGAGCAGTACTTC. This translates into CASMLNWAGGNEQYF.

The V and J genes are TRBV19 and TRBJ2-1; TRBD1 agrees at 7 bases. The junction had 9 bases not matched to a gene; V was cut back by 0 bases and J by 1 base. The CDR3 totals 18 residues. The germline V gene encodes CDR1 LNHDA and CDR2 SQIVND (reference sequence). The CDR3 reads CASSIDLYGTDSYNEQFF. CDR3 nucleotide sequence: TGTGCCAGTAGTATAGATTTGTACGGGACAGATTCCTACAATGAGCAGTTCTTC.

This clone occurred once. V and J are TRBV5-1 and TRBJ2-3, with 7 bases matching TRBD1. The CDR3 covers 18 residues. V was pared by 0 bases and J by 5 bases, with 15 bases of the junction left unmatched. CDR1 and CDR2 (germline): SGHRS, YFSETQ. The CDR3 loop reads CASSLGAGTAIPGDTQYF. In DNA form, the CDR3 reads TGCGCCAGCAGCTTGGGGGCCGGGACAGCAATCCCTGGAGATACGCAGTATTTT.

The chain employs TRBV27 and TRBJ2-7; 8 bases fit TRBD2. The CDR3 runs 13 residues. CDR1 and CDR2 from the germline V gene are MNHEY and SMNVEV (reference sequence). J was trimmed by 2 bases and V by 6 bases; bases with no gene match: 3. The CDR3 protein is CASSLAGTYEQYF. The CDR3 DNA follows: TGTGCCAGCAGCCTAGCGGGTACCTACGAGCAGTACTTC.

This clone occurred once. This chain joins TRBV10-3 and TRBJ1-5; D perhaps matches TRBD1 (5 bases). CDR1 ENHRY and CDR2 SYGVKD come from the germline V gene. The CDR3 is 15 residues long. The V end lost 6 bases, the J end lost 5 bases, and 17 bases lay between the germline ends. The CDR3 is CAISPVGGDHQPQHF. In nucleotides, the CDR3 is TGTGCCATCAGCCCGGTGGGGGGGGACCATCAGCCCCAGCATTTT.

This clone was detected only a few times. This rearrangement joins TRBV4-1 to TRBJ2-1; the D gene is possibly TRBD2 (5 bases). Germline V CDR1 and CDR2: MGHRA, YSYEKL. The CDR3 runs 14 residues. V lost 2 bases and J 5 bases, leaving 10 bases between the germline ends. Here the CDR3 reads CASSQPRENNEQFF. CDR3 coding DNA: TGCGCCAGCAGCCAACCCCGGGAAAACAATGAGCAGTTCTTC.

J is TRBJ2-1 and V is TRBV5-4, with 7 bases identical to TRBD1. The germline CDR1 and CDR2 sequences are SGHNT and YYREEE (reference sequence). This CDR3 contains 15 residues. V was clipped by 4 bases and J by 4 bases; unmatched bases: 8. CDR3 coding DNA: TGTGCCAGCAGCCCCCAGACAGGGAATTACAATGAGCAGTTCTTC. Encoded protein: CASSPQTGNYNEQFF. Using reference TRBV5-4 and TRBJ2-1 for the parts outside the CDR3, the full variable domain is ETGVTQSPTHLIKTRGQQVTLRCSSQSGHNTVSWYQQALGQGPQFIFQYYREEENGRGNFPPRFSGLQFPNYSSELNVNALELDDSALYLCASSPQTGNYNEQFFGPGTRLTVL.

CDR3 sequence: CASSSTQGNRGRLVGYTF. The CDR3 bases are TGTGCCAGCAGTTCTACCCAAGGGAACAGGGGGAGATTAGTAGGCTACACCTTC. The chain couples TRBV25-1 to TRBJ1-2; 8 nucleotides agree with TRBD1. The germline CDR1 and CDR2 sequences are MGHDK and SYGVNS. The CDR3 covers 18 residues. Germline trimming cut 5 bases from V and 8 bases from J; bases unmatched to any gene: 22.

This chain joins TRBV7-2 and TRBJ1-1; perhaps TRBD1 as D (6 bases). CDR3 length equals 15 residues. The V end was cut by 5 bases, the J end by 2 bases, with 15 bases between. Germline V CDR1 and CDR2: SGHTA, FQGNSA. The CDR3: CASSPHGGANTEAFF. For the CDR3, the DNA is TGTGCCAGCAGCCCTCACGGGGGGGCCAACACTGAAGCTTTCTTT.

V gene TRBV12-3 or TRBV12-4 combines with J gene TRBJ1-2; D not resolved. Trimming left V 3 bases short and J 2 bases short, with 4 bases between. The CDR3 extends over 12 amino acids. In DNA, the CDR3 is TGTGCCAGCAGTTTCCAGAACTATGGCTACACCTTC. It encodes CASSFQNYGYTF.

The genes are TRBV20-1 and TRBJ2-2; 11 nucleotides agree with TRBD2. Per the germline V gene, CDR1 is DFQATT and CDR2 is SNEGSKA (reference sequence). CDR3 length: 17 amino acids. DNA for the CDR3: TGCAGCGCAAGTCTAGCGGGAGGCCGGAGGGGCACCGGGGAGCTGTTTTTT. Amino acid sequence: CSASLAGGRRGTGELFF.

This clone turned up a few times. The rearrangement uses TRBV7-2 and TRBJ2-7, with 10 positions matching TRBD2. The CDR3 totals 16 residues. The J segment lost 3 bases and the V segment lost 1 base, leaving 6 bases of the junction unmatched. CDR1 is SGHTA and CDR2 is FQGNSA in the germline V gene. CDR3 amino acids: CASSLGNRLAGYEQYF. CDR3 bases: TGTGCCAGCAGCTTAGGGAACAGACTAGCGGGCTACGAGCAGTACTTC.

This sequence joins TRBV4-1 and TRBJ2-1, with 14 bases lining up with TRBD2. Losses at the gene ends were 0 bases for V and 7 bases for J; bases not matched to a gene: 8. CDR1 and CDR2 (germline): MGHRA, YSYEKL. The CDR3 sequence is 18 residues long. CDR3 in amino acids: CASSQDLGTSGSKNEQFF. CDR3 DNA sequence: TGCGCCAGCAGCCAAGACCTGGGGACTAGCGGGAGTAAGAATGAGCAGTTCTTC.

V is TRBV30 and J is TRBJ1-2; 9 nucleotides match TRBD1. The CDR3 runs 12 residues. Unmatched junction bases numbered 4, after V lost 3 bases and J lost 8 bases. Germline lookup yields CDR1 GTSNPN and CDR2 SVGIG (reference sequence). This CDR3 is CAWRDRGWGYTF. The DNA for the CDR3 is TGTGCCTGGAGGGACAGGGGATGGGGCTACACCTTC.

This clone was counted a few times. The chain employs TRBV7-9 and TRBJ1-6; D may be TRBD1 (5 bases). Germline CDR1 is SEHNR and CDR2 is FQNEAQ (reference sequence). The germline V and J ends were trimmed by 1 base and 6 bases, with 10 bases remaining between them. The CDR3 spans 15 residues. The CDR3 loop is CASSLVDSTNSPLHF. The CDR3, as DNA: TGTGCCAGCAGCTTAGTCGACAGCACTAATTCACCCCTCCACTTT. Complete variable domain (other parts from reference TRBV7-9 and TRBJ1-6): DTGVSQNPRHKITKRGQNVTFRCDPISEHNRLYWYRQTLGQGPEFLTYFQNEAQLEKSRLLSDRFSAERPKGSFSTLEIQRTEQGDSAMYLCASSLVDSTNSPLHFGNGTRLTVT.

V is TRBV6-5 and J is TRBJ2-3; tentative D call: TRBD1 (5 bases). Germline CDR1 MNHEY, CDR2 SVGAGI. This CDR3 comprises 15 residues. V was cut by 8 bases and J by 6 bases, with 21 bases left in between. The CDR3 reads CASSMQESGSDTQYF. In DNA form, the CDR3 reads TGTGCCAGCTCAATGCAAGAGTCAGGGTCGGATACGCAGTATTTT.

The CDR3 loop reads CASSSSGVGSSYNSPLHF. CDR3 sequence (DNA): TGTGCCAGCAGCTCTTCGGGGGTTGGGAGCTCCTATAATTCACCCCTCCACTTT. The chain is built from TRBV7-6 and TRBJ1-6; tentatively, D is TRBD1 (5 bases). Germline values: CDR1 SGHVS, CDR2 FNYEAQ. The CDR3 is made up of 18 amino acids. Trimming took off 4 bases at V and 0 bases at J, with 16 bases between the two ends.

The genes are TRBV6-2 or TRBV6-3 and TRBJ2-6; possible D gene TRBD1, 6 bases. V was pared by 3 bases and J by 4 bases, with 13 bases between. The CDR3 spans 16 residues. Germline CDR1 reads MNHEY; CDR2 reads SVGEGT. In nucleotides, the CDR3 is TGTGCCAGCAGTTATCGTGGGGGCGAGGGGGCCAACGTCCTGACTTTC. Protein product: CASSYRGGEGANVLTF.

The genes are TRBV30 and TRBJ2-1, with D hard to call. Trimming removed 5 bases at V and 2 bases at J, with 10 bases between. The CDR3 sequence is 13 residues long. Germline V gives CDR1 GTSNPN, CDR2 SVGIG (reference sequence). The chain's CDR3 is CAWSVLAYNEQFF. The CDR3 coding sequence is TGTGCCTGGTCCGTCCTTGCCTACAATGAGCAGTTCTTC.

This chain connects TRBV6-6 to TRBJ2-1, with TRBD2 matching 11 bases. Germline V CDR1 and CDR2: MNHNY, SVGAGI (reference sequence). The CDR3 extends over 16 amino acids. Trimming cost V 2 bases and J 5 bases; bases outside gene matches: 5. Here the CDR3 DNA reads TGTGCCAGCAGTTACGATTTAGCGGGAGGGGACAATGAGCAGTTCTTC. Protein: CASSYDLAGGDNEQFF.

This chain uses TRBV6-1 with TRBJ1-2; D ambiguous. CDR1 MNHNS and CDR2 SASEGT come from the germline V gene. The CDR3 loop spans 13 amino acids. V dropped 2 bases and J dropped 2 bases, with 6 bases sitting between them. The CDR3 spells CASSEQENYGYTF. The CDR3 nucleotides read TGTGCCAGCAGTGAACAGGAAAACTATGGCTACACCTTC.